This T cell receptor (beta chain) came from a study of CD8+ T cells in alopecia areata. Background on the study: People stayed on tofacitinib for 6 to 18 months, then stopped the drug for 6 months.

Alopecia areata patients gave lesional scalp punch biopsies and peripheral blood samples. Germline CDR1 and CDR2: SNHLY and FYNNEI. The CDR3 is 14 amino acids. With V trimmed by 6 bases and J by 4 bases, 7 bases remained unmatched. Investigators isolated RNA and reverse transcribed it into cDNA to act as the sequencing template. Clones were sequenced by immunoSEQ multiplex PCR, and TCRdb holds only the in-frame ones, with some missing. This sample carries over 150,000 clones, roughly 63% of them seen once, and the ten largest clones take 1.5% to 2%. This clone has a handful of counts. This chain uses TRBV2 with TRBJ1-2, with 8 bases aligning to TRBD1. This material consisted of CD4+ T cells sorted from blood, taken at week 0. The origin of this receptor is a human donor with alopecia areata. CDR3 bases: TGTGCCAGCAGAGACCCGGGACAGGCCTATGGCTACACCTTC. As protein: CASRDPGQAYGYTF.